The sequence of this T cell receptor beta chain was determined in a study of T cells in Graves' hyperthyroidism and ophthalmopathy. About the study: Once the initial diagnosis was made, peripheral blood was obtained before any treatment.

This CDR3 is 15 amino acids long. Germline CDR1 MNHEY, CDR2 SVGAGI. Trimming cost V 2 bases and J 7 bases, with 12 bases left between them. This clonotype was found many times. The investigators amplified TCR beta CDR3 regions from RNA transcripts. Researchers ran a first-round RT-PCR on the TCR CDR3 using the HTBI primer set. TCRdb re-called the multiplex PCR reads through MiXCR, storing one row per CDR3 protein. The sample yields about 520,000 distinct CDR3 sequences, about 24% seen once. This chain joins TRBV6-5 and TRBJ1-6; tentative D call: TRBD1 (5 bases). Specimen: blood. The receptor was isolated from a woman aged 30 to 39 with Graves' ophthalmopathy. CDR3 DNA: TGTGCCAGCAGTTACGGTTCGACAGCCAATTCACCCCTCCACTTT. Protein product: CASSYGSTANSPLHF.